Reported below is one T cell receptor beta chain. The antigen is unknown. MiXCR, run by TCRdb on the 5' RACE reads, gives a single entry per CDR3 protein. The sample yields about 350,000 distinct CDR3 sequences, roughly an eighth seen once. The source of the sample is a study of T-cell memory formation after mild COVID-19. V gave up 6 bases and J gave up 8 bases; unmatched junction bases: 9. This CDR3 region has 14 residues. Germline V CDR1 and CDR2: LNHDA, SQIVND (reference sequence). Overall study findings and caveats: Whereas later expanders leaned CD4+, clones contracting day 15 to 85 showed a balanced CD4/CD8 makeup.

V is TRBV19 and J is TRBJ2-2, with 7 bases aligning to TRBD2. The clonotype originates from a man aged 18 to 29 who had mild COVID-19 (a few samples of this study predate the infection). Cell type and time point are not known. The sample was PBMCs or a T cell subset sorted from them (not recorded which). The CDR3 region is CASSQRWEGGELFF. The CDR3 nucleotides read TGTGCCAGTAGCCAAAGGTGGGAGGGAGGGGAGCTGTTTTTT. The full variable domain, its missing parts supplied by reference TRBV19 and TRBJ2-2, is DGGITQSPKYLFRKEGQNVTLSCEQNLNHDAMYWYRQDPGQGLRLIYYSQIVNDFQKGDIAEGYSVSREKKESFPLTVTSAQKNPTAFYLCASSQRWEGGELFFGEGSRLTVL.